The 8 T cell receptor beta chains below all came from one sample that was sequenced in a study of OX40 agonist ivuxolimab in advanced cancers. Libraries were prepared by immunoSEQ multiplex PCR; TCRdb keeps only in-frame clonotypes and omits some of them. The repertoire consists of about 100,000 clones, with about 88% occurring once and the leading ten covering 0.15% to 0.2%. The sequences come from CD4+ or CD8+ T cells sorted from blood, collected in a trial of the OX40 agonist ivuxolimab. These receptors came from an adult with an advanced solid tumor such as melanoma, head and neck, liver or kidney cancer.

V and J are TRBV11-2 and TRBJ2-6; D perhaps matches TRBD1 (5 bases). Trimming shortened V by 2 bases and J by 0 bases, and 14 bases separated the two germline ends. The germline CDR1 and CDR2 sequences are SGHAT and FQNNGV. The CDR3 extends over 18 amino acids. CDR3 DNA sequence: TGTGCCAGCAGCTTACTCCCAGGGCCGGGCTCTGGGGCCAACGTCCTGACTTTC. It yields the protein CASSLLPGPGSGANVLTF.

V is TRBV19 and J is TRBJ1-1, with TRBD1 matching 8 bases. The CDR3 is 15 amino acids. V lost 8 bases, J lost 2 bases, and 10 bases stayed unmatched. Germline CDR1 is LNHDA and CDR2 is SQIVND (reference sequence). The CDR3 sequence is CASRPDRGSNTEAFF. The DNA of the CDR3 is TGTGCCAGTCGACCAGACAGGGGATCCAACACTGAAGCTTTCTTT.

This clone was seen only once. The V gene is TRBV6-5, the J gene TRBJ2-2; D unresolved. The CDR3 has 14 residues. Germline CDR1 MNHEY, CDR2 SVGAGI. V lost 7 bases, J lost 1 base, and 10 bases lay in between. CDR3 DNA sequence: TGTGCCAGCAAAAGGACCGGGAACACCGGGGAGCTGTTTTTT. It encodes CASKRTGNTGELFF.

CDR3 bases: TGTGCCAGCAGCTTTTATCAGGGGGCAGGAAACATTCAGTACTTC. It is translated as CASSFYQGAGNIQYF. This rearrangement joins TRBV7-9 to TRBJ2-4; 8 bases align to TRBD1. Germline trimming cut 3 bases from V and 6 bases from J; bases unmatched to any gene: 7. Germline V gene lookup returns CDR1 SEHNR and CDR2 FQNEAQ (reference sequence). The CDR3 consists of 15 residues.

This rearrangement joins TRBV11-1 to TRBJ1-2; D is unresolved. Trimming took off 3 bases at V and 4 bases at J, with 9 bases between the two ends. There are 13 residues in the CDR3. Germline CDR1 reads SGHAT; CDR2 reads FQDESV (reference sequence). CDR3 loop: CASSFRVGYGYTF. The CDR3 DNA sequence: TGTGCCAGCAGCTTTCGGGTCGGCTATGGCTACACCTTC.

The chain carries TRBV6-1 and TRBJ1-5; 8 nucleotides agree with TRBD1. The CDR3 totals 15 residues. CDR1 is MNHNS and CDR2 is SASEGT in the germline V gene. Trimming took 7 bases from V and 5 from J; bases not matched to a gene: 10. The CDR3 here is CASTDGQGLYQPQHF. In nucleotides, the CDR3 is TGTGCCAGCACAGATGGACAGGGTTTGTATCAGCCCCAGCATTTT.

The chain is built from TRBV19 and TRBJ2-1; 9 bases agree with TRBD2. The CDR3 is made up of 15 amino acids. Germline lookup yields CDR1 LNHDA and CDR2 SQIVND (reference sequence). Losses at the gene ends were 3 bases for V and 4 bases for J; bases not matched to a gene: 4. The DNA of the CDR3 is TGTGCCAGTAGTATCCGACTAGCGGCTTACAATGAGCAGTTCTTC. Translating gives CASSIRLAAYNEQFF.

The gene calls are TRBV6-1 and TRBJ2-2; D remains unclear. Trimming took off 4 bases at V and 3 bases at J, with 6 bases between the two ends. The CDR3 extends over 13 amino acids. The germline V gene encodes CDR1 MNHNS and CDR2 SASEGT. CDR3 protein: CASSAIYTGELFF. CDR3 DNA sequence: TGTGCCAGCAGTGCCATCTACACCGGGGAGCTGTTTTTT.